These 21 T cell receptor beta chains were all obtained from the same sample, sequenced in a study of CD8 T cells in Susac syndrome (dated by TCRdb to between 2018 and 2021). The library was prepared using the immunoSEQ multiplex PCR assay. RNA was extracted with the RNeasy kit and 0.5 to 1 ug was reverse transcribed using random hexamers. TCRdb itself trimmed the public reads at Q25 with fastp, ran MiXCR and retained productive beta chains. Each entry is one CDR3 protein sequence, shown with its most common DNA and genes. This sample comprises just under 95,000 distinct CDR3 sequences, just under 95% of them detected only once. The ten largest clones take up about 0.29% of the sample. The sequencing sample was made of CD4+ T cells from PBMCs. The receptors derive from a human donor with Susac syndrome.

The CDR3 DNA reads TGTGCCACCAGTGATTTGTTCCAAGAGACCCAGTACTTC. This encodes CATSDLFQETQYF. The V and J genes are TRBV24-1 and TRBJ2-5; D uncertain. This CDR3 is built from 13 residues. Looked up from germline, CDR1 is KGHDR and CDR2 is SFDVKD. Trimming shortened V by 0 bases and J by 1 base, and 2 bases separated the two germline ends.

The gene calls are TRBV5-1 and TRBJ1-1; 8 bases align to TRBD1. The CDR3 runs to 14 residues. J lost 5 bases, V lost 4 bases, and 7 bases had no gene match. Germline CDR1 is SGHRS and CDR2 is YFSETQ. The CDR3 nucleotides are TGCGCCAGCAGCGGGGGACAGGTAATAACTGAAGCTTTCTTT. Protein product: CASSGGQVITEAFF.

This chain joins TRBV20-1 and TRBJ2-3; possibly TRBD1 for D (6 bases). V lost 3 bases to trimming and J lost 4 bases, with 14 bases between them. The CDR3 is made up of 14 amino acids. The germline V gene has CDR1 DFQATT and CDR2 SNEGSKA (reference sequence). This CDR3 reads CSARGRGWADTQYF. In nucleotides, the CDR3 is TGCAGTGCTAGGGGCAGGGGATGGGCAGATACGCAGTATTTT.

The V gene is TRBV18, the J gene TRBJ2-1, with 7 bases identical to TRBD1. The germline V gene encodes CDR1 KGHSH and CDR2 LQKENI. The CDR3 contains 15 residues. Trimming at V came to 2 bases and at J to 3 bases, leaving 4 bases not matched to a gene. DNA for the CDR3: TGTGCCAGCTCACCAGAGGCAGGGGGCTACAATGAGCAGTTCTTC. As protein: CASSPEAGGYNEQFF.

The V gene is TRBV25-1, the J gene TRBJ1-1, with D possibly being TRBD1 (5 bases). Germline V lookup: CDR1 MGHDK, CDR2 SYGVNS. The V end was cut by 5 bases, the J end by 11 bases, with 21 bases between. This CDR3 is 14 amino acids long. The CDR3 is CASSLTFGTASAFF. The CDR3 coding sequence is TGTGCCAGCAGTCTGACCTTCGGGACCGCTTCGGCTTTCTTT.

The CDR3 sequence: CASSPPGRAQPQHF. For the CDR3, the DNA is TGTGCCAGCAGTCCTCCGGGACGGGCTCAGCCCCAGCATTTT. The rearrangement links TRBV12-3 or TRBV12-4 to TRBJ1-5; tentatively, D is TRBD1 (5 bases). Trimming cost V 5 bases and J 6 bases, with 14 bases left between them. The CDR3 spans 14 residues.

This clonotype was detected a few times. V is TRBV7-9 and J is TRBJ2-7; tentative D call: TRBD1 (5 bases). The CDR3 consists of 14 residues. From germline, CDR1 is SEHNR and CDR2 FQNEAQ (reference sequence). V was trimmed by 2 bases and J by 2 bases, leaving 10 bases between them. The chain's CDR3 is CASSLSQGAYEQYF. DNA of the CDR3: TGTGCCAGCAGCTTAAGCCAGGGCGCCTACGAGCAGTACTTC.

The V and J genes are TRBV11-2 and TRBJ1-1; D unresolved. Per the germline V gene, CDR1 is SGHAT and CDR2 is FQNNGV. The germline V and J ends were trimmed by 5 bases and 3 bases, with 13 bases remaining between them. There are 14 residues in the CDR3. CDR3 in amino acids: CASSISQRDTEAFF. The CDR3 DNA reads as TGTGCCAGCAGCATCTCACAGAGGGACACTGAAGCTTTCTTT.

This clonotype appeared once. J is TRBJ1-1 and V is TRBV25-1; D remains ambiguous. V lost 1 base and J 4 bases, leaving 10 bases between the germline ends. This CDR3 region has 14 residues. Germline V CDR1 and CDR2: MGHDK, SYGVNS. CDR3 protein: CASSESKVGTEAFF. The CDR3 region has the DNA TGTGCCAGCAGTGAATCGAAGGTGGGCACTGAAGCTTTCTTT.

The chain is built from TRBV20-1 and TRBJ2-5; D call uncertain. The CDR3 is 11 amino acids. The germline V and J ends were trimmed by 0 bases and 4 bases, with 3 bases remaining between them. Germline assignment: CDR1 DFQATT and CDR2 SNEGSKA (reference sequence). CDR3 residues: CSARDRETQYF. For the CDR3, the DNA is TGCAGTGCTAGAGATCGAGAGACCCAGTACTTC.

This sequence joins TRBV30 and TRBJ2-7, with unresolved D. The CDR3 has 11 amino acids. V lost 0 bases, J lost 3 bases, and 3 bases lay in between. The V gene's germline CDR1 is GTSNPN and CDR2 SVGIG (reference sequence). The CDR3 spells CAWSVVYEQYF. For the CDR3, the DNA is TGTGCCTGGAGTGTGGTCTACGAGCAGTACTTC. The variable domain in full, with the rest retrieved from reference TRBV30 and TRBJ2-7, is SQTIHQWPATLVQPVGSPLSLECTVEGTSNPNLYWYRQAAGRGLQLLFYSVGIGQISSEVPQNLSASRPQDRQFILSSKKLLLSDSGFYLCAWSVVYEQYFGPGTRLTVT.

The chain joins TRBV6-6 to TRBJ2-7; no firm D call. The germline CDR1 and CDR2 sequences are MNHNY and SVGAGI (reference sequence). This CDR3 region has 11 residues. Trimming took off 5 bases at V and 4 bases at J, with 6 bases between the two ends. DNA for the CDR3: TGTGCCAGCAGTCCCCGTTACGAGCAGTACTTC. Translating gives CASSPRYEQYF.

The chain carries TRBV27 and TRBJ1-6; perhaps TRBD1 as D (6 bases). Germline CDR1 MNHEY, CDR2 SMNVEV (reference sequence). The CDR3 runs 11 residues. V shed 10 bases and J shed 6 bases, with 7 bases lying between them. CDR3: CANRVNSPLHF. In DNA, the CDR3 is TGTGCCAACAGGGTTAATTCACCCCTCCACTTT.

The chain links TRBV24-1 to TRBJ1-5; D remains ambiguous. Germline loops: CDR1 KGHDR, CDR2 SFDVKD. The ends were cut back, 0 bases at V and 7 bases at J, with 3 bases in the middle. This CDR3 spans 12 amino acids. DNA of the CDR3: TGTGCCACCAGTGATTTGGGGCAGCCCCAGCATTTT. It encodes CATSDLGQPQHF.

CDR3 sequence (DNA): TGTGCCAGCACGACAGGGAGGGTTTTTTCCTACAATGAGCAGTTCTTC. It is translated as CASTTGRVFSYNEQFF. The V and J genes are TRBV11-2 and TRBJ2-1; D is possibly TRBD1 or TRBD2 (7 bases each). Deletions cut 7 bases from V and 1 base from J, with 17 bases between. The CDR3 runs 16 residues. Germline CDR1 and CDR2: SGHAT and FQNNGV.

V is TRBV5-5 and J is TRBJ2-3, with TRBD1 matching over 8 bases. The length of the CDR3 is 18 residues. Germline V gives CDR1 SGHKS, CDR2 YYEKEE (reference sequence). After removal of 4 bases from V and 4 bases from J, the junction contained 17 bases not matched to a gene. CDR3 DNA sequence: TGTGCCAGCAGCCGGGGCAGGGGGCGTCTGATCCTCCCAGATACGCAGTATTTT. It codes for CASSRGRGRLILPDTQYF.

The CDR3 region has the DNA TGTGCCAGCTCACCACCATTTAGCGGGGACAATGAGCAGTTCTTC. Translating gives CASSPPFSGDNEQFF. This chain joins TRBV18 and TRBJ2-1; TRBD2 matches 8 bases. Germline V gene data show CDR1 as KGHSH and CDR2 as LQKENI. V trimming: 0 bases; J trimming: 5 bases; junction bases outside the gene matches: 3. This CDR3 is built from 15 residues.

The J gene is TRBJ2-3, the V gene TRBV30, with 7 bases lining up with TRBD2. Per the germline V gene, CDR1 is GTSNPN and CDR2 is SVGIG (reference sequence). The length of the CDR3 is 13 residues. Trimming removed 8 bases from V and 3 bases from J; junction bases left unmatched: 8. CDR3 DNA: TGTGCCCGTACCGCGGGGGTTACAGATACGCAGTATTTT. It codes for CARTAGVTDTQYF.

This chain's CDR3 is CSVQTGLTHEQYF. The CDR3 bases are TGCAGCGTCCAGACAGGGTTGACCCACGAGCAGTACTTC. The chain combines TRBV29-1 with TRBJ2-7, with 7 positions matching TRBD1. This CDR3 region has 13 residues. The trim removed 6 bases at V and 5 bases at J, leaving 10 bases unmatched. Germline lookup yields CDR1 SQVTM and CDR2 ANQGSEA.

V is TRBV29-1 and J is TRBJ2-1; D not resolved. Between the trimmed V and J ends, which lost 3 bases and 7 bases, there was a span of 10 bases. Germline V gene sequence: CDR1 SQVTM, CDR2 ANQGSEA. The CDR3 covers 12 residues. CDR3 nucleotides: TGCAGCGTTGATCGTAACAGAAATGAGCAGTTCTTC. It is translated as CSVDRNRNEQFF.

The J gene is TRBJ1-2, the V gene TRBV28, with 7 bases identical to TRBD1. The CDR3 is 15 amino acids. Trimming cost V 6 bases and J 1 base; bases outside gene matches: 8. CDR1 MDHEN and CDR2 SYDVKM come from the germline V gene. The CDR3 DNA follows: TGTGCCAGCAGGGGGGGGACAGCGATTAACTATGGCTACACCTTC. It encodes CASRGGTAINYGYTF.